One and the same sample provided the 10 T cell receptor beta chains below, sequenced in a study of Graves' ophthalmopathy and Graves' hyperthyroidism. RNA transcripts were the source from which TCR beta CDR3 regions were amplified. The library came from an HTBI-primed first-round RT-PCR and a second-round multiplex PCR. In TCRdb, the multiplex PCR reads were re-called with MiXCR into one record per CDR3 protein. The table records 230,000 or so distinct CDR3 sequences, around 50% of them present only once. The sequencing sample was made of peripheral blood. Source of these receptors: an adult man with Graves' ophthalmopathy.

This clonotype has just a few counts. J is TRBJ1-1 and V is TRBV13; no firm D call. CDR1 is PRHDT, CDR2 FYEKMQ, per germline (reference sequence). The CDR3 totals 14 residues. V was shortened by 5 bases and J by 4 bases, with 14 bases between the two germline ends. The CDR3 region is CASSGNSGPTEAFF. CDR3 bases: TGTGCCAGCAGCGGCAACAGCGGACCCACTGAAGCTTTCTTT.

CDR3 in DNA: TGTGCCAGCAGCTTCCGGGACAGGGTTCCCTACGAGCAGTACTTC. Its translation is CASSFRDRVPYEQYF. The rearrangement links TRBV3-1 to TRBJ2-7; 9 nucleotides align to TRBD1. The trim removed 5 bases at V and 2 bases at J, leaving 7 bases unmatched. The CDR3 extends over 15 amino acids. The V gene's germline CDR1 is LGHDT and CDR2 YNNKEL (reference sequence).

The chain is built from TRBV15 and TRBJ2-6; no definite D call. The V gene's germline CDR1 is LNHNV and CDR2 YYDKDF (reference sequence). V was trimmed by 2 bases and J by 0 bases, leaving 8 bases between them. This CDR3 has 16 amino acids. CDR3 DNA sequence: TGTGCCACCAGCAGAATAGGGAACTCTGGGGCCAACGTCCTGACTTTC. As protein: CATSRIGNSGANVLTF.

J is TRBJ2-7 and V is TRBV29-1, with D possibly matching TRBD1 (5 bases). The CDR3 sequence is 14 residues long. Trimming pared 4 bases from V and 1 base from J, leaving 14 bases between. CDR1 is SQVTM and CDR2 is ANQGSEA in the germline V gene. CDR3 coding DNA: TGCAGCGTTGTAGGACATATTTCTTCCTACGAGCAGTACTTC. Protein: CSVVGHISSYEQYF.

V gene TRBV4-3 combines with J gene TRBJ1-2; D gene unclear. CDR3 length: 15 residues. Germline values: CDR1 LGHNA, CDR2 YSLEER. The V gene lost 4 bases and the J gene lost 0 bases, with 12 bases spanning the gap. Written as DNA, the CDR3 is TGCGCCAGCAGCCTCACAGTCGGGCCTAACTATGGCTACACCTTC. It codes for CASSLTVGPNYGYTF.

This clonotype came up a few times. The chain links TRBV7-3 to TRBJ1-1, with D uncertain. The CDR3 runs 13 residues. Deletions cut 5 bases from V and 11 bases from J, with 18 bases between. Germline CDR1 SGHTA, CDR2 FQGTGA. The CDR3 DNA sequence: TGTGCCAGCAGCGTCGAAGCGGGTAGGGAGGCTTTCTTT. Translated: CASSVEAGREAFF. The variable domain in full, with the rest retrieved from reference TRBV7-3 and TRBJ1-1, is GAGVSQTPSNKVTEKGKYVELRCDPISGHTALYWYRQSLGQGPEFLIYFQGTGAADDSGLPNDRFFAVRPEGSVSTLKIQRTERGDSAVYLCASSVEAGREAFFGQGTRLTVV.

The V call is TRBV2, the J call TRBJ2-1; D may correspond to TRBD1 or TRBD2 (6 bases each). Trimming cost V 2 bases and J 4 bases, with 12 bases left between them. CDR1 SNHLY and CDR2 FYNNEI come from the germline V gene. The CDR3 consists of 15 residues. CDR3 sequence (DNA): TGTGCCAGCAGTGAACTCGGGGGCGCATACAATGAGCAGTTCTTC. It is translated as CASSELGGAYNEQFF.

This clonotype was counted between two and nine times. The chain links TRBV12-3 or TRBV12-4 to TRBJ2-5; perhaps TRBD2 as D (5 bases). V dropped 6 bases and J dropped 1 base, with 12 bases sitting between them. The CDR3 length is 14 residues. The CDR3 sequence is CASRSDRGQETQYF. In DNA form, the CDR3 reads TGTGCCAGCAGATCGGATCGGGGCCAAGAGACCCAGTACTTC.

This clonotype was observed a few times. The chain links TRBV6-5 to TRBJ1-2; D might be TRBD1 (5 bases). Per germline, CDR1 MNHEY and CDR2 SVGAGI. V was cut by 4 bases and J by 8 bases, with 11 bases left in between. This CDR3 is 12 amino acids long. CDR3 DNA: TGTGCCAGCAGTTTCGGGACGGGAGGCTACACCTTC. It yields the protein CASSFGTGGYTF.

The chain joins TRBV10-3 to TRBJ1-6; 9 nucleotides align to TRBD1. CDR1 is ENHRY, CDR2 SYGVKD, per germline. The CDR3 totals 16 residues. V lost 10 bases, J lost 7 bases, and 14 bases stayed unmatched. CDR3 DNA: TGTGCCAGCAGAACAGCCACAGGGGGCGGGAATTCACCCCTCCACTTT. Its protein product is CASRTATGGGNSPLHF.